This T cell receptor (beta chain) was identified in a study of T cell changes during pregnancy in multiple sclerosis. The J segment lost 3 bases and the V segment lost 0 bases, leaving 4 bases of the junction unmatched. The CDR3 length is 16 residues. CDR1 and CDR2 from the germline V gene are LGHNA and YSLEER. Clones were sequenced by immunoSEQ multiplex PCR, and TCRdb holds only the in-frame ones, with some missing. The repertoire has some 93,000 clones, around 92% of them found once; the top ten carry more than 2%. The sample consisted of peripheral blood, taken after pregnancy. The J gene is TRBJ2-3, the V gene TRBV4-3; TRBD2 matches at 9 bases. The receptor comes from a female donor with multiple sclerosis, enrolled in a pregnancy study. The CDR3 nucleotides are TGCGCCAGCAGCCAAGAGGCGGGGGGGCCGACAGATACGCAGTATTTT. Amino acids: CASSQEAGGPTDTQYF.